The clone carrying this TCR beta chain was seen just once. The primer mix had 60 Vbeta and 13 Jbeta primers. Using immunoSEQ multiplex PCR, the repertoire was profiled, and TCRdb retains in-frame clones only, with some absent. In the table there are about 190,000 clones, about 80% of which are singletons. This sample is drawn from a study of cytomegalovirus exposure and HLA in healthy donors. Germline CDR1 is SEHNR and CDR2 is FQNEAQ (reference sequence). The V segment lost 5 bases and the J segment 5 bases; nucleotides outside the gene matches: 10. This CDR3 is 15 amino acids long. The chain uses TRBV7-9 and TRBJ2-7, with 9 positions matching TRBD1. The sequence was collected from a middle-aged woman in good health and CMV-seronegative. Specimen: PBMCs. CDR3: CASSGNRGRSDEQYF. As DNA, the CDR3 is TGTGCCAGCAGCGGAAACAGGGGGCGCTCGGACGAGCAGTACTTC.